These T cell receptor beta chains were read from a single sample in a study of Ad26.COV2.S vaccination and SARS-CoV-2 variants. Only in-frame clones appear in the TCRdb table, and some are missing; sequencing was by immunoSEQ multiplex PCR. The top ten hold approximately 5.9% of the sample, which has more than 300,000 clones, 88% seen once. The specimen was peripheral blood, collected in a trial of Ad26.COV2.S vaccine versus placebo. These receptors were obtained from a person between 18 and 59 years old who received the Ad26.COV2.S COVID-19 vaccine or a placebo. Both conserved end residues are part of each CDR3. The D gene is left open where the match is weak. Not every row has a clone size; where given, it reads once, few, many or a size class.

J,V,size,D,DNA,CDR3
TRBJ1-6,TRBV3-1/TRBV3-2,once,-,TGTGCCAGCAGCCAAGTCCAGTACAATTCACCCCTCCACTTT,CASSQVQYNSPLHF
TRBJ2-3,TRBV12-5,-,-,TGTGCTAGTGGGCATACGCAGTATTTT,CASGHTQYF
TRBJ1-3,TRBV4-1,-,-,TGCGCCAGCAGCCAGGATGGTGGGGGAGGAAACACCATATATTTT,CASSQDGGGGNTIYF
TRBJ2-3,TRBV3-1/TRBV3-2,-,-,TGTGCCAGCAGCCAAGCCGGGATTAGTACAGATACGCAGTATTTT,CASSQAGISTDTQYF
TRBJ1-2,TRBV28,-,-,TGTGCCAGCAGAGATGGCCCTCATGGCTACACCTTC,CASRDGPHGYTF
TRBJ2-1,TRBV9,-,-,TGTGCCAGCAGCGCGACTAGTTCCGGGGAGCAGTTCTTC,CASSATSSGEQFF
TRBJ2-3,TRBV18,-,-,TGTGCCAGCTCACCACTGGACTCCACTAGCACAGATACGCAGTATTTT,CASSPLDSTSTDTQYF
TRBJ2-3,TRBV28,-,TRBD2,TGTGCCAGCAGGGCTAGCGGGATGGCGGATACGCAGTATTTT,CASRASGMADTQYF
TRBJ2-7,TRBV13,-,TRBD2,TGTGCCAGCAGCTTAGCTAGCGGGGGGATCTACGAGCAGTACTTC,CASSLASGGIYEQYF
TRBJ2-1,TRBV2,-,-,TGTGCCAGCAATGAGGGGGTTTACAATGAGCAGTTCTTC,CASNEGVYNEQFF
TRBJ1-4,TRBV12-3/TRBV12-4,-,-,TGTGCCAGCAGTTTAGGTGAAAAACTGTTTTTT,CASSLGEKLFF
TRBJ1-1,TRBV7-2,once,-,TGTGCCAGCAGCCGTATGTGGGGGAACACTGAAGCTTTCTTT,CASSRMWGNTEAFF
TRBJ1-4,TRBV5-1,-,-,TGCGCCAGCAGCTTGGAGAGGGCCCTGGCTAATGAAAAACTGTTTTTT,CASSLERALANEKLFF
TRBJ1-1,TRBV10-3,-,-,TGTGCCATCAGTGAGGGTTACCCTGAAGCTTTCTTT,CAISEGYPEAFF
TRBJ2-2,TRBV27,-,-,TGTGCCAGCAGTTTCTCTCCCCTTGGCACCGGGGAGCTGTTTTTT,CASSFSPLGTGELFF
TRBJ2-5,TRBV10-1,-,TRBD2,TGCGCCAGCAGTGAGCAACTAGCGGGAGATCGAGAGACCCAGTACTTC,CASSEQLAGDRETQYF
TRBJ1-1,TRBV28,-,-,TGTGCCAGCAGTTTAGTGGGGGACACTGAAGCTTTCTTT,CASSLVGDTEAFF
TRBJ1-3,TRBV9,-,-,TGTGCCAGCAGCGGGACAGCCAGAAACACCATATATTTT,CASSGTARNTIYF
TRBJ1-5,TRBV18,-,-,TGTGCCAGCTCACCGATTGAGGGCCCTAGCAATCAGCCCCAGCATTTT,CASSPIEGPSNQPQHF
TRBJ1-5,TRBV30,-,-,TGTGCCTGGAGTGTAGGGAATCCGAATCAGCCCCAGCATTTT,CAWSVGNPNQPQHF